One and the same sample provided the 29 T cell receptor beta chains below, sequenced in a study of blood T cell repertoires in COVID-19. The data were produced by immunoSEQ multiplex PCR, yet TCRdb's version contains in-frame clones alone and is incomplete. The sample shows around 250,000 clones, over 80% of them seen only once. The sample was PBMCs or T cells enriched from blood (not recorded which). The source is a man aged 50 to 60 who had been exposed to COVID-19.

The V gene is TRBV25-1, the J gene TRBJ1-6, with 7 bases identical to TRBD1. CDR1 and CDR2 (germline): MGHDK, SYGVNS. The CDR3 totals 15 residues. V was pared by 3 bases and J by 7 bases, with 6 bases of the junction left unmatched. Written as DNA, the CDR3 is TGTGCCAGCAGTGATCCCGGGACAGCCAATTCACCCCTCCACTTT. As protein: CASSDPGTANSPLHF.

This clone is a singleton in its sample. V gene TRBV27 combines with J gene TRBJ2-7; no clear D gene. Looked up from germline, CDR1 is MNHEY and CDR2 is SMNVEV (reference sequence). This CDR3 region has 15 residues. V was trimmed by 6 bases and J by 1 base, leaving 16 bases between them. The CDR3 sequence: CASSPLPPRSYEQYF. The CDR3 nucleotides read TGTGCCAGCAGCCCCCTCCCACCTAGATCCTACGAGCAGTACTTC.

J is TRBJ2-5 and V is TRBV30; 8 nucleotides line up with TRBD2. The V gene's germline CDR1 is GTSNPN and CDR2 SVGIG (reference sequence). V was pared by 8 bases and J by 7 bases, with 12 bases of the junction left unmatched. The CDR3 is 13 amino acids. CDR3 DNA: TGTGCCCGGGGGGGCAGGGAATCGGGGACCCAGTACTTC. This codes for CARGGRESGTQYF.

The V gene is TRBV11-2, the J gene TRBJ1-2; D may be TRBD1 (6 bases). CDR1 and CDR2 (germline): SGHAT, FQNNGV. This CDR3 has 15 residues. Trimming left V 5 bases short and J 4 bases short, with 17 bases between. The CDR3 loop is CASSPDRTLTYGYTF. DNA for the CDR3: TGTGCCAGCAGCCCAGACAGGACTTTAACCTATGGCTACACCTTC.

This clone appeared a single time. The V call is TRBV18, the J call TRBJ1-1, with D unclear. Germline V CDR1 and CDR2: KGHSH, LQKENI. This CDR3 comprises 13 residues. V was shortened by 4 bases and J by 1 base, with 7 bases between the two germline ends. The CDR3 region has the DNA TGTGCCAGCTCACAAAACAGGAACACTGAAGCTTTCTTT. Its protein product is CASSQNRNTEAFF.

The rearrangement uses TRBV10-3 and TRBJ1-3, with 8 bases lining up with TRBD1. The length of the CDR3 is 14 residues. Germline CDR1 is ENHRY and CDR2 is SYGVKD. J lost 1 base, V lost 4 bases, and 0 bases had no gene match. The chain's CDR3 is CAISGTGSGNTIYF. DNA of the CDR3: TGTGCCATCAGTGGGACAGGGTCTGGAAACACCATATATTTT.

This chain uses TRBV10-3 with TRBJ1-2, with 9 bases matching TRBD1. From germline, CDR1 is ENHRY and CDR2 SYGVKD. The CDR3 length is 14 residues. V shed 3 bases and J 8 bases; nucleotides not matched to a gene: 7. CDR3 in DNA: TGTGCCATCAGTGAAGGGACAGGGTTGGTCGGCTACACCTTC. Its translation: CAISEGTGLVGYTF.

The rearrangement joins TRBV6-5 to TRBJ2-7; weak D call: TRBD1 (6 bases). CDR3 length equals 13 residues. Germline values: CDR1 MNHEY, CDR2 SVGAGI. V was pared by 9 bases and J by 6 bases, with 18 bases between. CDR3 amino acids: CASSPTQGREQYF. DNA of the CDR3: TGTGCCAGTTCCCCCACACAGGGTCGCGAGCAGTACTTC.

The V gene is TRBV13, the J gene TRBJ2-1; D remains unclear. V was shortened by 2 bases and J by 8 bases, with 10 bases between the two germline ends. The CDR3 is 13 amino acids. The germline V gene encodes CDR1 PRHDT and CDR2 FYEKMQ (reference sequence). The CDR3, as DNA: TGTGCCAGCAGCTTATGGCTCCACGATGAGCAGTTCTTC. It is translated as CASSLWLHDEQFF.

The V call is TRBV3-1 (or the pseudogene TRBV3-2), the J call TRBJ1-4; D unresolved. Germline CDR1 and CDR2: LGHDT and YNNKEL (reference sequence). Trimming cost V 2 bases and J 4 bases, with 26 bases left between them. CDR3 length equals 20 residues. The CDR3 is CASSQYPPRTVGPYNEKLFF. The CDR3 DNA is TGTGCCAGCAGCCAATATCCGCCCCGCACCGTGGGCCCCTATAATGAAAAACTGTTTTTT.

V and J are TRBV18 and TRBJ1-4; D call uncertain. Trimming pared 3 bases from V and 4 bases from J, leaving 9 bases between. Germline CDR1 and CDR2: KGHSH and LQKENI. The CDR3 contains 14 residues. This CDR3 is CASSPSQNNEKLFF. The CDR3 DNA follows: TGTGCCAGCTCACCCAGTCAGAATAATGAAAAACTGTTTTTT.

The CDR3 loop is CAISEGGDGRAFF. CDR3 in DNA: TGTGCCATCAGTGAGGGGGGCGATGGTAGGGCTTTCTTT. The V and J genes are TRBV10-3 and TRBJ1-1, with TRBD1 as a possible D gene (6 bases). V shed 2 bases and J shed 11 bases, with 15 bases lying between them. The CDR3 has 13 residues. Germline V lookup: CDR1 ENHRY, CDR2 SYGVKD.

V is TRBV24-1 and J is TRBJ2-2; 12 bases line up with TRBD2. The trim removed 5 bases at V and 8 bases at J, leaving 8 bases unmatched. CDR3 size: 16 residues. Germline CDR1 reads KGHDR; CDR2 reads SFDVKD. In DNA, the CDR3 is TGTGCCACCAGTGTCGGGACTAGCGGGTTGACGGGGGAGCTGTTTTTT. Amino acid sequence: CATSVGTSGLTGELFF.

This chain uses TRBV19 with TRBJ2-2; TRBD1 aligns across 9 bases. The CDR3 spans 16 residues. V was pared by 4 bases and J by 7 bases, with 10 bases of the junction left unmatched. Germline-derived CDR1 and CDR2 are LNHDA and SQIVND (reference sequence). Here the CDR3 reads CASSTTGTGMDGELFF. Here the CDR3 DNA reads TGTGCCAGTAGTACCACCGGGACAGGGATGGACGGGGAGCTGTTTTTT. Variable domain in full (rest from reference TRBV19 and TRBJ2-2): DGGITQSPKYLFRKEGQNVTLSCEQNLNHDAMYWYRQDPGQGLRLIYYSQIVNDFQKGDIAEGYSVSREKKESFPLTVTSAQKNPTAFYLCASSTTGTGMDGELFFGEGSRLTVL.

This chain uses TRBV7-3 with TRBJ1-6, with a possible D match to TRBD1 (6 bases). Trimming cost V 5 bases and J 7 bases, with 15 bases left between them. The CDR3 sequence is 15 residues long. Germline V gives CDR1 SGHTA, CDR2 FQGTGA. CDR3 residues: CASSLQGLGNSPLHF. The CDR3 DNA reads as TGTGCCAGCAGCCTACAGGGCCTAGGGAATTCACCCCTCCACTTT.

The chain combines TRBV3-1 (or the pseudogene TRBV3-2) with TRBJ1-1; no clear D gene. Germline CDR1 is LGHDT and CDR2 is YNNKEL (reference sequence). There are 15 residues in the CDR3. The V end was cut by 0 bases, the J end by 0 bases, with 8 bases between. Here the CDR3 DNA reads TGTGCCAGCAGCCAAGAGGGGAGGGTGAACACTGAAGCTTTCTTT. The encoded protein is CASSQEGRVNTEAFF.

This clone has a single count. The rearrangement links TRBV5-1 to TRBJ2-7; tentatively, D is TRBD1 (6 bases). Trimming took off 3 bases at V and 3 bases at J, with 19 bases between the two ends. The CDR3 loop spans 16 amino acids. Germline values: CDR1 SGHRS, CDR2 YFSETQ. Written as DNA, the CDR3 is TGCGCCAGCAGCTCAGTCACAGGGCCCCCTCTCTACGAGCAGTACTTC. Translating gives CASSSVTGPPLYEQYF.

The rearrangement links TRBV9 to TRBJ1-3; possible D gene TRBD1, 6 bases. Germline lookup yields CDR1 SGDLS and CDR2 YYNGEE. Trimming removed 3 bases from V and 2 bases from J, with 12 bases in between. The CDR3 covers 15 residues. The CDR3 is CASSGPQGPGNTIYF. Here the CDR3 DNA reads TGTGCCAGCAGCGGACCGCAGGGGCCTGGAAACACCATATATTTT. Variable domain in full (rest from reference TRBV9 and TRBJ1-3): DSGVTQTPKHLITATGQRVTLRCSPRSGDLSVYWYQQSLDQGLQFLIQYYNGEERAKGNILERFSAQQFPDLHSELNLSSLELGDSALYFCASSGPQGPGNTIYFGEGSWLTVV.

The chain carries TRBV10-3 and TRBJ1-5; 10 bases are shared with TRBD1. This CDR3 comprises 15 residues. Per the germline V gene, CDR1 is ENHRY and CDR2 is SYGVKD. V was pared by 0 bases and J by 7 bases, with 3 bases of the junction left unmatched. The DNA of the CDR3 is TGTGCCATCAGTGAGTCGGGGACAGGGGAACAGCCCCAGCATTTT. Translation: CAISESGTGEQPQHF.

The J gene is TRBJ2-7, the V gene TRBV2; perhaps TRBD2 as D (5 bases). V dropped 9 bases and J dropped 0 bases, with 12 bases sitting between them. Germline CDR1 and CDR2: SNHLY and FYNNEI. The CDR3 is made up of 13 amino acids. For the CDR3, the DNA is TGTGCCAGTAGGCGGGCCATCTCCTACGAGCAGTACGTC. Translated, it gives CASRRAISYEQYV.

This CDR3 reads CASSQGQTNSPLHF. Here the CDR3 DNA reads TGCGCCAGCAGCCAGGGACAGACCAATTCACCCCTCCACTTT. This chain joins TRBV5-1 and TRBJ1-6; 7 nucleotides match TRBD1. CDR1 and CDR2 from the germline V gene are SGHRS and YFSETQ. J was trimmed by 7 bases and V by 4 bases; bases with no gene match: 5. This CDR3 contains 14 residues.

This clone showed up just once. This chain joins TRBV5-6 and TRBJ1-1; TRBD1 is a possible D gene (6 bases). The CDR3 runs to 15 residues. With 1 base removed from V and 1 base from J, the gap between germline ends came to 11 bases. Looked up from germline, CDR1 is SGHDT and CDR2 is YYEEEE. The CDR3 is CASSLLGTTNTEAFF. CDR3 nucleotides: TGTGCCAGCAGCTTGTTAGGGACAACGAACACTGAAGCTTTCTTT.

This clone was detected only once. The chain is built from TRBV19 and TRBJ1-1, with unresolved D. V shed 3 bases and J shed 1 base, with 9 bases lying between them. The CDR3 sequence is 14 residues long. Germline-derived CDR1 and CDR2 are LNHDA and SQIVND (reference sequence). The chain's CDR3 is CASSIMGGNTEAFF. In DNA, the CDR3 is TGTGCCAGTAGTATTATGGGAGGGAACACTGAAGCTTTCTTT.

The V gene is TRBV29-1, the J gene TRBJ2-7, with 10 bases lining up with TRBD2. The trim removed 2 bases at V and 0 bases at J, leaving 13 bases unmatched. The CDR3 is made up of 18 amino acids. CDR1 and CDR2 (germline): SQVTM, ANQGSEA. CDR3 nucleotides: TGCAGCGTTGAAAAGCGGACTAGCGGCTTTACATACTCCTACGAGCAGTACGTC. Residues: CSVEKRTSGFTYSYEQYV.

This clone was counted between two and nine times. The germline gene is not matched at one end of the junction; a read error may be the cause. The gene calls are TRBV6-5 and TRBJ1-1; D unclear. This CDR3 is 13 amino acids long. CDR1 is MNHEY, CDR2 SVGAGI, per germline. The CDR3 sequence is CASTAYRLGSESF. DNA of the CDR3: TGTGCCAGCACAGCCTATCGGCTGGGCTCGGAATCCTTT.

The rearrangement uses TRBV7-8 and TRBJ1-2; D gene uncertain. This CDR3 spans 13 amino acids. V lost 1 base and J 2 bases, leaving 5 bases between the germline ends. Per the germline V gene, CDR1 is SGHVS and CDR2 is FQNEAQ. CDR3 nucleotide sequence: TGTGCCAGCAGCTTAGATTCAAACTATGGCTACACCTTC. Residues: CASSLDSNYGYTF.

The chain couples TRBV5-1 to TRBJ2-7, with TRBD2 identical over 9 bases. J gave up 6 bases and V 5 bases, and 15 bases lay outside the gene matches. Germline lookup yields CDR1 SGHRS and CDR2 YFSETQ. This CDR3 spans 16 amino acids. CDR3 in DNA: TGCGCCAGCAGTTCAGGTGGGGCGGGAGGGATAGGCGAGCAGTACGTC. Protein product: CASSSGGAGGIGEQYV.

The table lists this clone with a count of one. The chain combines TRBV29-1 with TRBJ2-3; D perhaps matches TRBD2 (6 bases). The germline gives CDR1 SQVTM, CDR2 ANQGSEA. The CDR3 sequence is 14 residues long. Trimming took 0 bases from V and 1 from J, leaving 8 bases between them. The CDR3 spells CSVEEVAGTDTQYF. The CDR3 bases are TGCAGCGTTGAAGAGGTAGCGGGCACAGATACGCAGTATTTT.

This clone has only a few counts. V is TRBV2 and J is TRBJ2-1; TRBD2 is a possible D gene (6 bases). Between the trimmed V and J ends, which lost 5 bases and 8 bases, there was a span of 7 bases. The CDR3 loop spans 11 amino acids. Per germline, CDR1 SNHLY and CDR2 FYNNEI. The CDR3 sequence is CASSWGDEQFF. DNA of the CDR3: TGTGCCAGCAGTTGGGGGGATGAGCAGTTCTTC. The full variable domain, completed using reference TRBV2 and TRBJ2-1, is EPEVTQTPSHQVTQMGQEVILRCVPISNHLYFYWYRQILGQKVEFLVSFYNNEISEKSEIFDDQFSVERPDGSNFTLKIRSTKLEDSAMYFCASSWGDEQFFGPGTRLTVL.